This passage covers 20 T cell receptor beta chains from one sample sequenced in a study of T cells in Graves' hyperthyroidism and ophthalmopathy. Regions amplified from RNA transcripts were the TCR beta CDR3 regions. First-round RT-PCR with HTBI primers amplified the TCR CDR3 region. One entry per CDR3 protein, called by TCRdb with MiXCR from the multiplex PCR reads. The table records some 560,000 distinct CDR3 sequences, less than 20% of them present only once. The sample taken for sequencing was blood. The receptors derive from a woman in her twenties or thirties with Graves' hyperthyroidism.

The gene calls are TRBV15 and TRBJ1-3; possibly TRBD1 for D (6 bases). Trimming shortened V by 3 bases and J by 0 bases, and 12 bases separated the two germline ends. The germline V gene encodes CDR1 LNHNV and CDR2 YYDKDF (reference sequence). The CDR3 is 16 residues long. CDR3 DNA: TGTGCCACCAGCAGCCTCAGGGGACACTCTGGAAACACCATATATTTT. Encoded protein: CATSSLRGHSGNTIYF.

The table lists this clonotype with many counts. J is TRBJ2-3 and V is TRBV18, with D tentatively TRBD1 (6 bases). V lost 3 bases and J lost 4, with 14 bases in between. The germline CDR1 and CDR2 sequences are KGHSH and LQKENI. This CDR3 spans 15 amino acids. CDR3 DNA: TGTGCCAGCTCACCGGCCTCAGGGGACGCAGATACGCAGTATTTT. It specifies CASSPASGDADTQYF.

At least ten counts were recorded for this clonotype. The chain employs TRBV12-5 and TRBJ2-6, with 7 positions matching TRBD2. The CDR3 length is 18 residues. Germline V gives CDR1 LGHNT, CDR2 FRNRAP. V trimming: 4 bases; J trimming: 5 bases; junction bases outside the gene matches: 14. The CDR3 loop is CASGSVTSSLLWANVLTF. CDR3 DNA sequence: TGTGCTAGTGGTTCGGTGACTAGCTCCCTTCTCTGGGCCAACGTCCTGACTTTC.

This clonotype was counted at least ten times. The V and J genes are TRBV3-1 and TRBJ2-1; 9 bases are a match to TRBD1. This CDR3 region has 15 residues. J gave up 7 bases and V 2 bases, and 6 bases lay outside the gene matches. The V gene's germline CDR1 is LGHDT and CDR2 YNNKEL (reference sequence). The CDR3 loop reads CASSQSGTGNNEQFF. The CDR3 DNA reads TGTGCCAGCAGCCAAAGTGGGACAGGGAATAATGAGCAGTTCTTC.

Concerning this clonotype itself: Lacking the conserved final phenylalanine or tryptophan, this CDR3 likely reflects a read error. The CDR3 is CASSMRRDTEAFL. As DNA, the CDR3 is TGTGCCAGTAGTATGAGAAGGGACACTGAAGCTTTCCTT. The V and J genes are TRBV19 and TRBJ1-1; D is unclear. Trimming removed 3 bases from V and 3 bases from J, with 8 bases in between. Germline CDR1 LNHDA, CDR2 SQIVND (reference sequence). This CDR3 is built from 13 residues.

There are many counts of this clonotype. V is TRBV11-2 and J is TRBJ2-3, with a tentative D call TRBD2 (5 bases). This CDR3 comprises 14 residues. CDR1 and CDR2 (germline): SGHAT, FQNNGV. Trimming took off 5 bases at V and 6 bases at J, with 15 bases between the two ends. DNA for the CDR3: TGTGCCAGCAGCCTAGCTCCGAAGGCTGATACGCAGTATTTT. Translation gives CASSLAPKADTQYF.

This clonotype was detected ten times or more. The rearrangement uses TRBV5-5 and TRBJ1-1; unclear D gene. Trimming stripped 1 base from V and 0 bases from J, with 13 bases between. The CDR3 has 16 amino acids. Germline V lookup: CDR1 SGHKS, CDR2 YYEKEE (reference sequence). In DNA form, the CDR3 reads TGTGCCAGCAGCTTGACCCAACAGCGTCTGAACACTGAAGCTTTCTTT. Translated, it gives CASSLTQQRLNTEAFF.

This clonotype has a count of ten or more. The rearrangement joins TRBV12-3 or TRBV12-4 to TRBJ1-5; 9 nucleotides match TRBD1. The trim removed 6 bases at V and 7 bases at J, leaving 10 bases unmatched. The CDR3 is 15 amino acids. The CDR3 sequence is CASSRGGQGQQPQHF. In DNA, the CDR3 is TGTGCCAGCAGCCGCGGGGGACAGGGCCAACAGCCCCAGCATTTT.

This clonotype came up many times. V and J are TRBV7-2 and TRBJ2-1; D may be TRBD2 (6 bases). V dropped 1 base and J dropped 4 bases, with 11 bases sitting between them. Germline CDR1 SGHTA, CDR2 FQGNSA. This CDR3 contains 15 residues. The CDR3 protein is CASSLVGSGYNEQFF. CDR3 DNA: TGTGCCAGCAGCTTAGTCGGGAGCGGATACAATGAGCAGTTCTTC.

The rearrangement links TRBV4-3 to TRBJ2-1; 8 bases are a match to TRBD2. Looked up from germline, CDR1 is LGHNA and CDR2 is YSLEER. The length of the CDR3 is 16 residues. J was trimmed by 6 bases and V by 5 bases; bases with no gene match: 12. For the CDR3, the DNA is TGCGCCAGCAGCGAACACAGTGGAGCGGGAGCCAATGAGCAGTTCTTC. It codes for CASSEHSGAGANEQFF.

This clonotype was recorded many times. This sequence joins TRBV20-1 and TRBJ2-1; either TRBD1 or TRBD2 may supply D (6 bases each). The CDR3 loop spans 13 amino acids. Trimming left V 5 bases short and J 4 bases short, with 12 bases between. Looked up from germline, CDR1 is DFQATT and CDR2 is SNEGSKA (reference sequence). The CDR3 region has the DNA TGCAGTGCTGCCGGAGGGGGATACAATGAGCAGTTCTTC. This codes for CSAAGGGYNEQFF.

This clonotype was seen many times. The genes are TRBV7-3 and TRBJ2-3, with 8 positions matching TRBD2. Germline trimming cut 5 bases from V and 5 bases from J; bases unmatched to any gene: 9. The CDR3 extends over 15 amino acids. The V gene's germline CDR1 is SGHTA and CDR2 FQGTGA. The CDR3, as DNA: TGTGCCAGCAGCCTCACAGCGGGAGACCTAGATACGCAGTATTTT. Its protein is CASSLTAGDLDTQYF.

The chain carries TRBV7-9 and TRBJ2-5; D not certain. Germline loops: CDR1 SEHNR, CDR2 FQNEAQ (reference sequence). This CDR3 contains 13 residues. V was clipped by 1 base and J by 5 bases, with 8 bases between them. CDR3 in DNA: TGTGCCAGCAGCTTAGGTTCTTGGGAGACCCAGTACTTC. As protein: CASSLGSWETQYF. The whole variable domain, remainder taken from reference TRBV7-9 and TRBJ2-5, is DTGVSQNPRHKITKRGQNVTFRCDPISEHNRLYWYRQTLGQGPEFLTYFQNEAQLEKSRLLSDRFSAERPKGSFSTLEIQRTEQGDSAMYLCASSLGSWETQYFGPGTRLLVL.

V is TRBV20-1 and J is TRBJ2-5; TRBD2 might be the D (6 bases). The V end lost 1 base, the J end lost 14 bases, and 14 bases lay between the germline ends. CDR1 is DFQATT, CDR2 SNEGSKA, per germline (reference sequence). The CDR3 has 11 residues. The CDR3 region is CSARAGERRYF. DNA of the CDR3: TGCAGTGCTAGAGCGGGAGAACGCCGATACTTC.

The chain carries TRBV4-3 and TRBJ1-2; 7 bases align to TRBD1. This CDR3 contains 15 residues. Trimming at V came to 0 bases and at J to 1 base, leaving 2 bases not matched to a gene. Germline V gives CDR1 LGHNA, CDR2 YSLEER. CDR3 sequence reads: CASSQDPGGNYGYTF. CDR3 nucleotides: TGCGCCAGCAGCCAAGATCCAGGGGGTAACTATGGCTACACCTTC.

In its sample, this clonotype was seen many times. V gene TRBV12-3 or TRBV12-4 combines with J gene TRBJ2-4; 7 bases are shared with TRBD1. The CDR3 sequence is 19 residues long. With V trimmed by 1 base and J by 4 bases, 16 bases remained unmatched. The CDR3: CASSLVGARQGPSKNIQYF. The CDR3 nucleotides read TGTGCCAGCAGTTTAGTGGGGGCGCGACAGGGACCGTCAAAAAACATTCAGTACTTC.

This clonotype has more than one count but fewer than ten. The CDR3 protein is CASSKDSREFTEQFF. The CDR3 nucleotides read TGTGCCAGCAGTAAAGATTCCAGGGAGTTCACTGAGCAGTTCTTC. J is TRBJ2-1 and V is TRBV6-1; D possibly uses TRBD1 or TRBD2 (5 bases each). This CDR3 region has 15 residues. Deletions cut 5 bases from V and 9 bases from J, with 20 bases between. Germline V gives CDR1 MNHNS, CDR2 SASEGT.

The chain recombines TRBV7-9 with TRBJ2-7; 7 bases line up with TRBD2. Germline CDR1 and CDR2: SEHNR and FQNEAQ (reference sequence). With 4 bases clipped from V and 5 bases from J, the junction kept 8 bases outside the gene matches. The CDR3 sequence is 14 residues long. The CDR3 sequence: CASSSGLNEHEQYF. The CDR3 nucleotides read TGTGCCAGCAGCTCGGGACTAAATGAGCACGAGCAGTACTTC.

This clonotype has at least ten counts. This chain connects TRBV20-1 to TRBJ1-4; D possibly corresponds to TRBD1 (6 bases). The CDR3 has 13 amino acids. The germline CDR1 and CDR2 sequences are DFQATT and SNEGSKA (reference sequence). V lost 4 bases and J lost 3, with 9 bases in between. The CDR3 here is CSAIRGSNEKLFF. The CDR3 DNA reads TGCAGTGCTATCAGGGGTTCTAATGAAAAACTGTTTTTT.

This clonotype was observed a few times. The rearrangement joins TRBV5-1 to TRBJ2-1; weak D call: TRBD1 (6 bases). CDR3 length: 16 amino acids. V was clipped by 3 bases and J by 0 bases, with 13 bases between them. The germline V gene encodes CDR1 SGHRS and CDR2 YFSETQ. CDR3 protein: CASSSITGSSYNEQFF. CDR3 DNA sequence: TGCGCCAGCAGCTCCATAACAGGGAGCTCCTACAATGAGCAGTTCTTC. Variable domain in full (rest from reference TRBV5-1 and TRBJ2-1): KAGVTQTPRYLIKTRGQQVTLSCSPISGHRSVSWYQQTPGQGLQFLFEYFSETQRNKGNFPGRFSGRQFSNSRSEMNVSTLELGDSALYLCASSSITGSSYNEQFFGPGTRLTVL.